The 23 T cell receptor beta chains listed next were all sequenced from one sample in a study of regulatory T cells in long-lasting Graves disease. Time point denoted: newly diagnosed GD, antithyroid drugs for less than 3 months. Researchers made the TCR library from RNA that was extracted from PBMCs. CDR3 regions were amplified by Arm-PCR using iRepertoire HTBI primers to build TCR beta libraries. TCRdb re-analysed the multiplex PCR reads in MiXCR, keeping a single row per CDR3 protein. The sample consists of approximately 400,000 distinct CDR3 sequences, about 15% of them appearing once. These data were likewise used in another study, on T cells in Graves' hyperthyroidism and ophthalmopathy.

Specimen: peripheral blood mononuclear cells (PBMCs), collected at new diagnosis, from a patient treated with antithyroid drugs. All receptors come from a woman aged 25-40 years with Graves disease.

At least ten counts were recorded for this clonotype. This sequence joins TRBV28 and TRBJ2-1, with 7 bases aligning to TRBD1. In germline, CDR1 is MDHEN, CDR2 SYDVKM. The CDR3 consists of 14 residues. With 8 bases clipped from V and 4 bases from J, the junction kept 8 bases outside the gene matches. For the CDR3, the DNA is TGTGCCAGCGTTAGGGGGCAATCATACAATGAGCAGTTCTTC. Translation: CASVRGQSYNEQFF.

V usage is TRBV6-4 and J usage is TRBJ2-7; no clear D gene. Deletions cut 2 bases from V and 3 bases from J, with 17 bases between. The germline V gene has CDR1 MRHNA and CDR2 SNTAGT. This CDR3 spans 16 amino acids. The CDR3 protein is CASSDGNGIKFYEQYF. CDR3 bases: TGTGCCAGCAGTGACGGGAACGGAATAAAATTCTACGAGCAGTACTTC.

This clonotype was counted ten times or more. The chain uses TRBV7-8 and TRBJ2-1; 8 bases line up with TRBD2. Germline assignment: CDR1 SGHVS and CDR2 FQNEAQ. Germline trimming cut 5 bases from V and 3 bases from J; bases unmatched to any gene: 6. CDR3 size: 15 residues. CDR3 nucleotide sequence: TGTGCCAGCAGCCGGGAGGGGTCTAACTACAATGAGCAGTTCTTC. As protein: CASSREGSNYNEQFF.

As regards this clonotype: At one end the junction does not follow the germline gene, possibly because of a read error. CDR3 in amino acids: CASSLPLAGVDTGELVF. The CDR3 region has the DNA TGTGCCAGCAGCTTACCCCTAGCGGGAGTCGACACCGGGGAGCTGGTTTTT. The chain links TRBV11-2 to TRBJ2-2, with 10 bases matching TRBD2. The CDR3 has 17 residues. CDR1 is SGHAT, CDR2 FQNNGV, per germline.

This chain joins TRBV20-1 and TRBJ1-2; no firm D call. Germline V gives CDR1 DFQATT, CDR2 SNEGSKA (reference sequence). Trimming removed 2 bases from V and 1 base from J, with 8 bases in between. The length of the CDR3 is 13 residues. CDR3 residues: CSARPTDNYGYTF. The CDR3 nucleotides are TGCAGTGCTAGACCTACAGATAACTATGGCTACACCTTC.

The chain carries TRBV9 and TRBJ2-7, with a weak D call TRBD2 (6 bases). The CDR3 covers 14 residues. Germline loops: CDR1 SGDLS, CDR2 YYNGEE. Between the trimmed V and J ends, which lost 0 bases and 4 bases, there was a span of 11 bases. Here the CDR3 DNA reads TGTGCCAGCAGCGTAGCAAGTCTAGCGTACGAGCAGTACTTC. This encodes CASSVASLAYEQYF.

This clonotype appeared many times. The chain recombines TRBV2 with TRBJ2-7; TRBD2 aligns across 12 bases. The CDR3 extends over 17 amino acids. V was clipped by 6 bases and J by 1 base; unmatched bases: 10. Germline lookup yields CDR1 SNHLY and CDR2 FYNNEI. CDR3 bases: TGTGCCAGCAGAGCAAGACTAGCGGGAGCCGGGTCCTACGAGCAGTACTTC. Its protein product is CASRARLAGAGSYEQYF.

This clonotype came up a few times. In DNA form, the CDR3 reads TGCGCCAGCAGCCAAGTTGAGATTACGGGAATGCCCGGGGAGCTGTTTTTT. Residues: CASSQVEITGMPGELFF. This sequence joins TRBV4-1 and TRBJ2-2; tentative D call: TRBD2 (5 bases). The CDR3 has 17 amino acids. Germline assignment: CDR1 MGHRA and CDR2 YSYEKL. V lost 1 base to trimming and J lost 6 bases, with 18 bases between them.

This clonotype was counted a single time. The chain links TRBV19 to TRBJ1-5; D gene unclear. Trimming shortened V by 10 bases and J by 0 bases, and 16 bases separated the two germline ends. This CDR3 is built from 15 residues. Germline lookup yields CDR1 LNHDA and CDR2 SQIVND (reference sequence). DNA of the CDR3: TGTGCCACCCGAAGGGCAGAATATAGCAATCAGCCCCAGCATTTT. Translating gives CATRRAEYSNQPQHF.

The chain combines TRBV19 with TRBJ2-1; TRBD2 matches 15 bases. This CDR3 has 15 amino acids. V shed 7 bases and J 9 bases; nucleotides not matched to a gene: 7. Germline values: CDR1 LNHDA, CDR2 SQIVND (reference sequence). In DNA, the CDR3 is TGTGCCAGTAATCCGGGACTAGCGGGAGGTAGTGAGCAGTTCTTC. Amino acids: CASNPGLAGGSEQFF.

The chain employs TRBV10-3 and TRBJ2-7; D possibly uses TRBD1 or TRBD2 (5 bases each). V lost 0 bases and J lost 0, with 9 bases in between. The length of the CDR3 is 15 residues. Germline-derived CDR1 and CDR2 are ENHRY and SYGVKD. CDR3 sequence reads: CAISESVGVSYEQYF. CDR3 sequence (DNA): TGTGCCATCAGTGAGTCGGTGGGGGTCTCCTACGAGCAGTACTTC.

A remark on this clonotype: Since a much larger clone is just one base distant, this may be a read error. J is TRBJ2-1 and V is TRBV5-1, with TRBD2 as a possible D gene (7 bases). Trimming stripped 0 bases from V and 10 bases from J, with 20 bases between. Germline V lookup: CDR1 SGHRS, CDR2 YFSETQ. This CDR3 is built from 16 residues. In DNA form, the CDR3 reads TGCGCCAGCAGCTTGGATGGCGGGGGCGTCTCCTACGAGCAGTTCTTC. Translated, it gives CASSLDGGGVSYEQFF.

In regard to this clonotype: One end of the junction varies from germline; a read error may be responsible. V and J are TRBV2 and TRBJ2-3, with TRBD1 matching 9 bases. This CDR3 comprises 17 residues. Germline assignment: CDR1 SNHLY and CDR2 FYNNEI. CDR3 in amino acids: CASSTGTGLFPSVTQCF. The CDR3 DNA reads TGTGCCAGCAGTACCGGGACAGGGTTATTCCCTTCGGTTACGCAGTGTTTT.

This clonotype came up once. Just one base apart from a much larger clone, this may be a read error. Because it lacks the conserved phenylalanine or tryptophan at the end, this CDR3 is likely a read error. The gene calls are TRBV3-1 and TRBJ2-1, with 13 positions matching TRBD2. CDR1 is LGHDT, CDR2 YNNKEL, per germline (reference sequence). Germline trimming cut 3 bases from V and 10 bases from J; bases unmatched to any gene: 9. The CDR3 runs to 16 residues. The CDR3 loop is CASSQPGLAGPPEQFL. DNA of the CDR3: TGTGCCAGCAGCCAGCCGGGACTAGCGGGACCCCCGGAGCAGTTCCTC.

The chain employs TRBV9 and TRBJ2-3; D gene ambiguous. V lost 4 bases and J lost 9, with 15 bases in between. Germline CDR1 reads SGDLS; CDR2 reads YYNGEE. The CDR3 is made up of 13 amino acids. The DNA of the CDR3 is TGTGCCAGCAGCTCGCGATTCACATTGACGCAGTATTTT. It yields the protein CASSSRFTLTQYF.

This clonotype was seen repeatedly, ten times or more. V is TRBV3-1 and J is TRBJ1-1; D gene unclear. Germline-derived CDR1 and CDR2 are LGHDT and YNNKEL (reference sequence). Deletions cut 1 base from V and 7 bases from J, with 7 bases between. The CDR3 loop spans 12 amino acids. CDR3 in DNA: TGTGCCAGCAGCCAAGGAGTGGGTGAAGCTTTCTTT. Translating gives CASSQGVGEAFF.

This chain links TRBV30 with TRBJ2-3; D possibly corresponds to TRBD1 (5 bases). The V end lost 0 bases, the J end lost 4 bases, and 14 bases lay between the germline ends. Per the germline V gene, CDR1 is GTSNPN and CDR2 is SVGIG (reference sequence). The CDR3 is made up of 15 amino acids. The CDR3 DNA reads TGTGCCTGGAGTGTGGAAGGGGATCGCGCAGATACGCAGTATTTT. Its protein is CAWSVEGDRADTQYF.

V gene TRBV4-1 combines with J gene TRBJ1-5; D is unclear. The CDR3 totals 13 residues. In germline, CDR1 is MGHRA, CDR2 YSYEKL. Trimming took 4 bases from V and 6 from J, leaving 10 bases between them. The CDR3 coding sequence is TGCGCCAGCAGCCCCTCGCCAGCTCAGCCCCAGCATTTT. Its translation is CASSPSPAQPQHF.

This clonotype was seen at least ten times. The DNA of the CDR3 is TGTGCCAGCTCACCAAGATCAGGGCTACCAACCCAGTACTTC. Translation: CASSPRSGLPTQYF. V and J are TRBV18 and TRBJ2-5; possibly TRBD1 for D (5 bases). V lost 2 bases to trimming and J lost 8 bases, with 15 bases between them. The germline V gene encodes CDR1 KGHSH and CDR2 LQKENI. CDR3 size: 14 residues.

This clonotype showed up many times. J is TRBJ1-6 and V is TRBV2; 10 bases map to TRBD1. The ends lost 9 bases at V and 7 bases at J; junction bases unmatched: 12. The CDR3 runs 16 residues. The germline gives CDR1 SNHLY, CDR2 FYNNEI. The CDR3 sequence is CARASGTGVENSPLHF. The CDR3 DNA sequence: TGTGCCAGAGCATCCGGGACAGGGGTAGAAAATTCACCCCTCCACTTT. The full variable domain, rest sourced from reference TRBV2 and TRBJ1-6, is EPEVTQTPSHQVTQMGQEVILRCVPISNHLYFYWYRQILGQKVEFLVSFYNNEISEKSEIFDDQFSVERPDGSNFTLKIRSTKLEDSAMYFCARASGTGVENSPLHFGNGTRLTVT.

In its sample, this clonotype was seen many times. V and J are TRBV29-1 and TRBJ1-2; D gene ambiguous. The germline gives CDR1 SQVTM, CDR2 ANQGSEA. Trimming removed 6 bases at V and 2 bases at J, with 10 bases between. The CDR3 has 12 residues. The CDR3 is CSVGNRNYGYTF. The CDR3 coding sequence is TGCAGCGTCGGAAACCGCAACTATGGCTACACCTTC.

At least ten counts were recorded for this clonotype. The genes are TRBV5-1 and TRBJ2-6; no reliable D call. This CDR3 has 15 amino acids. V lost 5 bases and J lost 0, with 9 bases in between. The germline V gene has CDR1 SGHRS and CDR2 YFSETQ. The CDR3: CASSRSSSGANVLTF. The CDR3 DNA reads TGCGCCAGCAGTCGCAGCTCCTCTGGGGCCAACGTCCTGACTTTC.

This clonotype was counted ten times or more. The chain has TRBV2 and TRBJ2-7; D is perhaps TRBD1 or TRBD2 (6 bases each). Trimming left V 2 bases short and J 4 bases short, with 12 bases between. The CDR3 sequence is 14 residues long. Germline loops: CDR1 SNHLY, CDR2 FYNNEI. CDR3 in DNA: TGTGCCAGCAGTGAACCGGGGGCGGTTTACGAGCAGTACTTC. As protein: CASSEPGAVYEQYF.